These T cell receptor beta chains were read from a single sample in a study of T-cell memory formation after mild COVID-19. TCRdb called the 5' RACE reads again in MiXCR, with one record for every CDR3 protein. The repertoire holds around 110,000 distinct CDR3 sequences, with 9.5% to 15% as singletons. Sequences were obtained from PBMCs or a T cell subset sorted from them (not recorded which). The receptors come from an adult woman who had mild COVID-19 (a few samples of this study predate the infection). Cell type and time point are not known. CDR3s include the opening cysteine and the closing phenylalanine or tryptophan. The D gene is left open where the match is weak. Clone size is not always given. Where it is, it says once, few, many or a class for expanded clones.

D | J | V | size | CDR3 | DNA
TRBD1 | TRBJ2-7 | TRBV20-1 | few | CSVARQGAHEQYF | TGCAGTGTGGCGAGACAGGGGGCCCACGAGCAGTACTTC
. | TRBJ1-6 | TRBV20-1 | few | CSAKNFRSGGYSPLHF | TGCAGTGCTAAGAATTTCAGGTCCGGGGGGTATTCACCCCTCCACTTT
TRBD1 | TRBJ1-5 | TRBV5-1 | few | CASSHGQGSNQPQHF | TGCGCCAGCAGCCACGGACAGGGCAGCAATCAGCCCCAGCATTTT
TRBD1 | TRBJ2-5 | TRBV20-1 | . | CSARDPAGGFQYF | TGCAGTGCTAGAGATCCGGCAGGGGGTTTCCAGTACTTC
TRBD2 | TRBJ2-3 | TRBV27 | . | CASSSSGGTTTDTQYF | TGTGCCAGCAGTTCAAGCGGGGGCACCACCACAGATACGCAGTATTTT
. | TRBJ2-7 | TRBV29-1 | many | CSVVSATSYEQYF | TGCAGCGTTGTTAGCGCCACCTCCTACGAGCAGTACTTC
TRBD1 | TRBJ2-3 | TRBV24-1 | many | CATSDLGQDTDTQYF | TGTGCCACCAGTGATTTGGGACAGGACACAGATACGCAGTATTTT
TRBD1 | TRBJ1-2 | TRBV7-6 | . | CASSLYTGGIGYGYTF | TGTGCCAGCAGCTTATATACAGGGGGTATTGGCTATGGCTACACCTTC
. | TRBJ2-1 | TRBV28 | few | CASTPRVRLVRNEQFF | TGTGCCAGCACCCCCAGGGTGCGACTTGTTCGGAATGAGCAGTTCTTC
TRBD2 | TRBJ2-7 | TRBV5-5 | few | CASGTGTGTSGPYEQYF | TGTGCCAGCGGTACAGGGACAGGGACTAGCGGCCCCTACGAGCAGTACTTC
. | TRBJ2-3 | TRBV29-1 | . | CSVDMQARTDTQYF | TGCAGCGTTGATATGCAGGCCCGCACAGATACGCAGTATTTT
. | TRBJ2-3 | TRBV9 | few | CASSPWGSTDTQYF | TGTGCCAGCAGCCCATGGGGTAGCACAGATACGCAGTATTTT
. | TRBJ2-7 | TRBV4-1 | few | CASSRHRGDYEQYF | TGCGCCAGCAGCCGCCACCGGGGAGACTACGAGCAGTACTTC
. | TRBJ2-7 | TRBV4-3 | many | CASSLTFGTPSYEQYF | TGCGCCAGCAGCCTTACCTTCGGGACACCTTCCTACGAGCAGTACTTC
. | TRBJ2-1 | TRBV7-6 | . | CASSLAGGQRNEQFF | TGTGCCAGCAGCTTAGCTGGCGGGCAACGCAATGAGCAGTTCTTC
TRBD2 | TRBJ2-1 | TRBV4-2 | few | CASNPLAGVGNEQFF | TGTGCCAGCAACCCTCTAGCGGGAGTGGGCAATGAGCAGTTCTTC
. | TRBJ2-7 | TRBV12-3/TRBV12-4 | many | CASSPSPADEQYF | TGTGCCAGCAGTCCTAGTCCGGCGGACGAGCAGTACTTC
TRBD2 | TRBJ2-1 | TRBV9 | few | CASSGSGTIYNEQFF | TGTGCCAGCAGCGGATCCGGGACTATCTACAATGAGCAGTTCTTC
. | TRBJ2-1 | TRBV2 | . | CASSERVGHYNEQFF | TGTGCCAGCAGTGAAAGGGTGGGTCACTACAATGAGCAGTTCTTC
. | TRBJ2-1 | TRBV24-1 | . | CATSDFRGYEQFF | TGTGCCACCAGTGATTTCCGGGGCTATGAGCAGTTCTTC
TRBD2 | TRBJ2-4 | TRBV18 | . | CASSPRLAGEGNIQYF | TGTGCCAGCTCACCAAGACTAGCGGGAGAAGGAAACATTCAGTACTTC
. | TRBJ2-3 | TRBV4-1 | many | CASSQEAQGGSDTQYF | TGCGCCAGCAGCCAAGAAGCACAGGGAGGGTCAGATACGCAGTATTTT
. | TRBJ2-1 | TRBV20-1 | . | CSARDFGGYYNEQFF | TGCAGTGCTAGAGATTTTGGTGGGTACTACAATGAGCAGTTCTTC
. | TRBJ2-7 | TRBV29-1 | few | CSVFSGDLRSYEQYF | TGCAGCGTTTTCTCAGGGGACCTACGCTCCTACGAGCAGTACTTC
. | TRBJ2-1 | TRBV7-7 | many | CASSPQEGLGGHEQFF | TGTGCCAGCAGCCCCCAGGAGGGGCTAGGAGGCCATGAGCAGTTCTTC
. | TRBJ2-1 | TRBV9 | . | CASSVEATYNEQFF | TGTGCCAGCAGCGTAGAGGCGACCTACAATGAGCAGTTCTTC
. | TRBJ2-7 | TRBV7-9 | many | CASSLDTGLEQYF | TGTGCCAGCAGCTTAGACACAGGGTTGGAGCAGTACTTC
. | TRBJ2-5 | TRBV12-3/TRBV12-4 | . | CASRLLGGETQYF | TGTGCCAGCAGGCTGTTAGGTGGAGAGACCCAGTACTTC
. | TRBJ2-1 | TRBV7-2 | . | CASSSRVHEQFF | TGTGCCAGCAGCTCCCGAGTCCATGAGCAGTTCTTC
. | TRBJ1-2 | TRBV19 | few | CASMGGFYGYTF | TGTGCCAGTATGGGGGGTTTTTATGGCTACACCTTC
. | TRBJ2-2 | TRBV27 | many | CASSLMGAGELFF | TGTGCCAGCAGTTTAATGGGGGCCGGGGAGCTGTTTTTT
TRBD2 | TRBJ2-1 | TRBV27 | few | CASSIIYLLAGPLPEYNEQFF | TGTGCCAGCAGCATAATTTATCTACTAGCGGGGCCACTCCCAGAATACAATGAGCAGTTCTTC
TRBD1 | TRBJ2-7 | TRBV4-1 | few | CASSQLGTGGTYEQYF | TGCGCCAGCAGCCAACTTGGGACAGGGGGAACCTACGAGCAGTACTTC
. | TRBJ2-5 | TRBV6-5 | few | CASSYRDRLETQYF | TGTGCCAGCAGTTACAGGGACCGCCTTGAGACCCAGTACTTC
TRBD2 | TRBJ2-5 | TRBV12-3/TRBV12-4 | few | CASTMGGGQETQYF | TGTGCCAGCACCATGGGGGGGGGGCAAGAGACCCAGTACTTC
. | TRBJ2-7 | TRBV10-3 | . | CAVRQELTLTYEQYF | TGTGCCGTTCGACAGGAGTTAACACTGACCTACGAGCAGTACTTC
TRBD1 | TRBJ2-1 | TRBV6-4 | few | CASRSGQGVDEQFF | TGTGCCAGCAGATCGGGACAGGGTGTTGATGAGCAGTTCTTC
TRBD2 | TRBJ2-1 | TRBV2 | few | CASSDPTSGNYNEQFF | TGTGCCAGCAGTGACCCGACTAGCGGAAACTACAATGAGCAGTTCTTC
TRBD2 | TRBJ2-3 | TRBV4-1 | . | CASSQRSGGADTDTQYF | TGCGCCAGCAGCCAACGAAGCGGGGGGGCCGACACAGATACGCAGTATTTT
. | TRBJ1-1 | TRBV30 | . | CAWSARLGVWTEAFF | TGTGCCTGGAGTGCCAGGTTAGGGGTTTGGACTGAAGCTTTCTTT
. | TRBJ1-4 | TRBV15 | . | CATSLETGTGEKLFF | TGTGCCACCAGCCTAGAAACAGGGACGGGTGAAAAACTGTTTTTT
. | TRBJ2-7 | TRBV6-2/TRBV6-3 | . | CASRIDWLDEQYF | TGTGCCAGCAGAATAGACTGGTTGGACGAGCAGTACTTC
. | TRBJ1-1 | TRBV5-1 | few | CASSLERAGDDTEAFF | TGCGCCAGCAGCTTGGAACGGGCGGGGGATGACACTGAAGCTTTCTTT
. | TRBJ2-2 | TRBV24-1 | few | CATTSGGTGELFF | TGTGCCACCACCTCAGGGGGGACCGGGGAGCTGTTTTTT
TRBD2 | TRBJ2-1 | TRBV2 | many | CASRLAGGYNEQFF | TGCGCCAGCAGGCTAGCGGGGGGCTACAATGAGCAGTTCTTC
TRBD1 | TRBJ2-2 | TRBV5-1 | . | CANPGTVLLELFF | TGCGCCAACCCCGGGACAGTTCTTTTGGAGCTGTTTTTT
. | TRBJ2-3 | TRBV3-1 | few | CASSPGEISTDTQYF | TGTGCCAGCAGCCCTGGGGAGATTAGCACAGATACGCAGTATTTT
TRBD1 | TRBJ2-1 | TRBV7-6 | . | CASSLATSGGLEQFF | TGTGCCAGCAGCTTAGCTACTTCAGGGGGCCTAGAGCAGTTCTTC
. | TRBJ2-7 | TRBV11-3 | few | CASSFRETSLYEQYF | TGTGCCAGCAGCTTCCGGGAAACATCCCTCTACGAGCAGTACTTC
. | TRBJ2-6 | TRBV11-2 | . | CASPGLSSGANVLTF | TGTGCCAGCCCGGGGTTGAGCTCTGGGGCCAACGTCCTGACTTTC
. | TRBJ2-1 | TRBV20-1 | few | CSASPRTVTYNEQFF | TGCAGTGCTAGTCCACGGACAGTTACCTACAATGAGCAGTTCTTC
. | TRBJ2-7 | TRBV5-1 | few | CASSSITLDPAESYEQYF | TGCGCCAGCAGCTCTATAACCCTAGATCCCGCTGAATCCTACGAGCAGTACTTC
. | TRBJ2-5 | TRBV12-3/TRBV12-4 | . | CASSYQSPFGETQYF | TGTGCCAGCAGCTACCAGAGCCCGTTCGGGGAGACCCAGTACTTC
TRBD1 | TRBJ1-4 | TRBV7-8 | . | CASSFGDRGYEKLFF | TGTGCCAGCAGCTTCGGGGACAGGGGATATGAAAAACTGTTTTTT
TRBD1 | TRBJ1-2 | TRBV12-3/TRBV12-4 | few | CASNGDRPGYTF | TGTGCCAGCAACGGGGACAGGCCTGGCTACACCTTC
. | TRBJ2-2 | TRBV7-9 | . | CASSSWTENTGELFF | TGTGCCAGCAGCTCTTGGACAGAGAACACCGGGGAGCTGTTTTTT
. | TRBJ2-1 | TRBV7-9 | few | CASSDTGTEVYNEQFF | TGTGCCAGCAGCGATACCGGGACCGAGGTTTACAATGAGCAGTTCTTC